This record looks at one TCR beta chain sequence and its context. Its antigen is as yet unknown. Using immunoSEQ multiplex PCR, the repertoire was profiled, and TCRdb retains in-frame clones only, with some absent. Of 65,000 or so clones listed, 70% to 90% are singletons. As to time point: week 23, last vaccination. Every vaccination contained 300 ug of the mutant IDH1 20-mer peptide and was paired with topical imiquimod. This sample was included in a study of a mutant IDH1 vaccine in newly diagnosed glioma. Study overall: Eight vaccine injections were given to patients in weeks 1, 3, 5, 7, 11, 15, 19 and 23. Following radiotherapy alone, or alongside temozolomide cycles, vaccination was started after an interval of 4-6 weeks.

V lost 5 bases, J lost 4 bases, and 9 bases lay in between. From germline, CDR1 is SEHNR and CDR2 FQNEAQ (reference sequence). The CDR3 is made up of 13 amino acids. Study observations and caveats: The vaccine induced immune responses, and these occurred in approximately 94% of patients. With respect to changes in top peripheral T cell clonotypes, pseudoprogression seemed unrelated.

This TCR came from a man aged 25-45 years with glioma. The specimen was PBMCs, collected from a glioma patient whose treatment included an IDH1 peptide vaccine. V is TRBV7-9 and J is TRBJ1-5; no clear D. The CDR3 sequence is CASSPVGNQPQHF. CDR3 DNA: TGTGCCAGCAGCCCCGTTGGTAATCAGCCCCAGCATTTT.